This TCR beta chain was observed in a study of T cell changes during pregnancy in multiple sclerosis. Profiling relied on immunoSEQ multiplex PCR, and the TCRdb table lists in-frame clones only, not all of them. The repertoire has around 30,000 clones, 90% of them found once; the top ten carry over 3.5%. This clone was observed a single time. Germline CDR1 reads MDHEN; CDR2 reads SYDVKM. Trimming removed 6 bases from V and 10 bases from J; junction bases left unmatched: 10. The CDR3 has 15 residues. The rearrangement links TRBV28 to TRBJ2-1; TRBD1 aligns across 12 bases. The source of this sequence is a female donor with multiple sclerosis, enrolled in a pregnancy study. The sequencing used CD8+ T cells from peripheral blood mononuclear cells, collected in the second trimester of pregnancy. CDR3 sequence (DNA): TGTGCCAGCAGCCCGGGACAGGGGGCGCAGGACGAGCAGTTCTTC. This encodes CASSPGQGAQDEQFF.